Following are 7 T cell receptor beta chains from one sample sequenced in a study of long-term antiretroviral therapy in people with HIV. The authors ran the immunoSEQ assay, v3.0, at survey level. The table came from immunoSEQ multiplex PCR; TCRdb's copy has only in-frame clones and leaves some out. The data hold some 17,000 clones, with around 80% observed a single time. Sequenced material: unsorted PBMCs, taken 0.1 years before starting antiretroviral therapy. The receptors were gathered from a man between 18 and 35 years old with HIV.

The V and J genes are TRBV7-3 and TRBJ1-1, with D uncertain. Germline-derived CDR1 and CDR2 are SGHTA and FQGTGA. The germline V and J ends were trimmed by 2 bases and 6 bases, with 10 bases remaining between them. The CDR3 extends over 13 amino acids. DNA for the CDR3: TGTGCCAGCAGCTTACTGAGGGATGCTGAAGCTTTCTTT. This translates into CASSLLRDAEAFF.

The genes are TRBV28 and TRBJ1-5, with a tentative D call TRBD1 (6 bases). V was shortened by 2 bases and J by 7 bases, with 21 bases between the two germline ends. The germline CDR1 and CDR2 sequences are MDHEN and SYDVKM. This CDR3 spans 17 amino acids. This chain's CDR3 is CASSLALGGGPLQPQHF. DNA of the CDR3: TGTGCCAGCAGTTTAGCCCTAGGTGGGGGGCCACTGCAGCCCCAGCATTTT.

This rearrangement joins TRBV27 to TRBJ2-7, with a tentative D call TRBD2 (5 bases). Trimming removed 0 bases from V and 0 bases from J, with 12 bases in between. Germline assignment: CDR1 MNHEY and CDR2 SMNVEV (reference sequence). CDR3 size: 16 residues. CDR3 residues: CASSLSEGSSSYEQYF. DNA of the CDR3: TGTGCCAGCAGTTTATCTGAGGGATCGAGCTCCTACGAGCAGTACTTC.

The chain uses TRBV28 and TRBJ2-7; the match to TRBD2 covers 7 bases. There are 18 residues in the CDR3. Germline V gene data show CDR1 as MDHEN and CDR2 as SYDVKM. V shed 7 bases and J 0 bases; nucleotides not matched to a gene: 18. The CDR3 sequence: CASTSIWSGEARSYEQYF. DNA for the CDR3: TGTGCCAGCACCTCTATCTGGAGCGGGGAAGCCCGCTCCTACGAGCAGTACTTC.

This clone was seen just once. The V gene is TRBV5-1, the J gene TRBJ2-3; 14 bases agree with TRBD2. Germline CDR1 reads SGHRS; CDR2 reads YFSETQ. The CDR3 is 16 amino acids. Trimming at V came to 0 bases and at J to 5 bases, leaving 2 bases not matched to a gene. The CDR3 spells CASSLGTSGGKDTQYF. The CDR3, as DNA: TGCGCCAGCAGCTTGGGGACTAGCGGGGGGAAAGATACGCAGTATTTT.

This rearrangement joins TRBV2 to TRBJ1-6; 8 bases are a match to TRBD1. There are 16 residues in the CDR3. V lost 7 bases to trimming and J lost 7 bases; unmatched junction nucleotides: 12. From germline, CDR1 is SNHLY and CDR2 FYNNEI. CDR3 in DNA: TGTGCCAGCAATGGACAGGGCTTGTATCCCAATTCACCCCTCCACTTT. Protein product: CASNGQGLYPNSPLHF.

As DNA, the CDR3 is TGTGCCAGCAGTCCCTTGACAGACACAGATACGCAGTATTTT. Residues: CASSPLTDTDTQYF. The rearrangement joins TRBV27 to TRBJ2-3; D possibly corresponds to TRBD1 (5 bases). CDR1 and CDR2 (germline): MNHEY, SMNVEV (reference sequence). This CDR3 is built from 14 residues. The germline V and J ends were trimmed by 5 bases and 2 bases, with 11 bases remaining between them.